This is a list of T cell receptor beta chains from one sample in a study of shared clonotypes between healthy human individuals. Clones were read by immunoSEQ multiplex PCR, and TCRdb kept only the in-frame ones, dropping some. The sample has about a million clones, about 72% seen once; the top ten hold more than 0.85%. The sample taken for sequencing was memory CD4+ T cells from PBMCs. The receptors stem from a young man in good health. Some clones in this sample may be carry-over from other donors' samples. Both conserved end residues are part of each CDR3. A D gene is named only where the DNA matches it firmly. Size is omitted from some rows. Given values are once, few, many or a class for expanded clones.

d_call,clone_size,v_call,j_call,cdr3_aa,cdr3_nt
TRBD2,few,TRBV7-2,TRBJ2-1,CASSRLAGISSYNEQFF,TGTGCCAGCAGCCGACTAGCGGGAATAAGCTCCTACAATGAGCAGTTCTTC
NA,NA,TRBV11-3,TRBJ2-7,CASSLDGNYEQYF,TGTGCCAGCAGCTTAGACGGGAACTACGAGCAGTACTTC
NA,few,TRBV28,TRBJ2-2,CASSLGGFGTGELFF,TGTGCCAGCAGTTTAGGGGGATTTGGCACCGGGGAGCTGTTTTTT
TRBD1,NA,TRBV5-4,TRBJ2-7,CASSLLGGDRVEQYF,TGTGCCAGCAGCTTGTTGGGAGGGGACAGGGTCGAGCAGTACTTC
NA,NA,TRBV27,TRBJ2-3,CASSLWGASGSGYTDTQYF,TGTGCCAGCAGTTTATGGGGGGCCTCCGGGAGCGGATACACAGATACGCAGTATTTT
NA,NA,TRBV6-5,TRBJ1-4,CASQGPGEKLFF,TGTGCCAGTCAAGGGCCCGGTGAAAAACTGTTTTTT
NA,NA,TRBV19,TRBJ2-1,CATKRQYMGNEQFF,TGTGCCACCAAGCGACAGTATATGGGCAATGAGCAGTTCTTC
NA,few,TRBV5-1,TRBJ2-1,CASSASRYNEQFF,TGCGCCAGCAGCGCTAGCCGATACAATGAGCAGTTCTTC
TRBD1,NA,TRBV9,TRBJ1-2,CASSQGTGGVGVYGYTF,TGTGCCAGCAGCCAAGGGACAGGGGGCGTAGGAGTCTATGGCTACACCTTC
NA,NA,TRBV5-1,TRBJ2-7,CASSFRQVGPYEQYF,TGCGCCAGCAGCTTTCGACAGGTGGGGCCCTACGAGCAGTACTTC
NA,few,TRBV7-9,TRBJ1-2,CASTKEGGANYGYTF,TGTGCCAGCACCAAAGAAGGGGGAGCTAACTATGGCTACACCTTC
NA,many,TRBV11-2,TRBJ2-1,CASSPMAAVNEQFF,TGTGCCAGCAGCCCGATGGCAGCCGTAAATGAGCAGTTCTTC
TRBD1,once,TRBV12-5,TRBJ1-5,CASAHIPGGWWSQPQHF,TGTGCTAGTGCCCACATACCAGGGGGGTGGTGGAGTCAGCCCCAGCATTTT
NA,NA,TRBV21-1,TRBJ2-7,CASSKEVAWYF,TGTGCCAGCAGCAAAGAGGTAGCTTGGTACTTC
NA,NA,TRBV28,TRBJ2-7,CASSLGSQASYEQYF,TGTGCCAGCAGTTTAGGCTCACAAGCATCCTACGAGCAGTACTTC
NA,NA,TRBV7-7,TRBJ2-3,CASSLGTFDTQYF,TGTGCCAGCAGCTTAGGGACTTTCGATACGCAGTATTTT
NA,few,TRBV2,TRBJ1-2,CASSVRQDYGYTF,TGTGCCAGCAGTGTTAGGCAAGACTATGGCTACACCTTC
TRBD1,few,TRBV9,TRBJ1-2,CASSSQGGAGYGYTF,TGTGCCAGCAGCTCCCAGGGGGGGGCAGGCTATGGCTACACCTTC
NA,few,TRBV6-6,TRBJ1-3,CASTGYRSGNTIYF,TGTGCCAGTACAGGTTACCGCTCTGGAAACACCATATATTTT
NA,NA,TRBV11-2,TRBJ1-2,CASSLDRSYYGYTF,TGTGCCAGCAGCTTAGATCGGAGCTACTATGGCTACACCTTC
TRBD2,NA,TRBV28,TRBJ2-5,CASRDQFGGGFGETQYF,TGTGCCAGCAGGGACCAATTCGGGGGGGGTTTCGGAGAGACCCAGTACTTC
NA,NA,TRBV7-3,TRBJ1-1,CASSPTTGTEAFF,TGTGCCAGCAGCCCTACGACAGGCACTGAAGCTTTCTTT
TRBD1,NA,TRBV5-1,TRBJ1-3,CASSDRSSGNTIYF,TGCGCCAGCTCGGACAGGTCCTCTGGAAACACCATATATTTT
TRBD2,NA,TRBV7-6,TRBJ2-3,CASSSGLAADTQYF,TGTGCCAGCAGCTCGGGACTAGCGGCAGATACGCAGTATTTT
TRBD1,NA,TRBV10-3,TRBJ2-7,CAISESSFGTGNYEQYF,TGTGCCATCAGTGAGTCGAGCTTCGGGACAGGGAACTACGAGCAGTACTTC
TRBD1,NA,TRBV27,TRBJ2-1,CASSLAHLDRGQNEQFF,TGTGCCAGCAGTCTCGCGCATCTGGACAGGGGCCAAAATGAGCAGTTCTTC
NA,once,TRBV30,TRBJ2-7,CAWEAEILGEQYF,TGTGCCTGGGAGGCGGAGATACTAGGGGAGCAGTACTTC
NA,NA,TRBV18,TRBJ2-3,CASSPRRGDTQYF,TGTGCCAGCTCACCACGCCGGGGAGATACGCAGTATTTT
TRBD1,NA,TRBV19,TRBJ1-5,CASTPLDRGNQPQHF,TGTGCCAGTACCCCATTGGACAGGGGCAATCAGCCCCAGCATTTT
TRBD2,NA,TRBV4-1,TRBJ2-1,CASSQDPLAGGGYNEQFF,TGCGCCAGCAGCCAAGATCCTCTAGCGGGAGGGGGGTACAATGAGCAGTTCTTC
NA,NA,TRBV28,TRBJ2-1,CASSLSGDEQFF,TGTGCCAGCAGTTTATCGGGCGATGAGCAGTTCTTC